The clone carrying this T cell receptor beta chain appeared once. What it binds is unknown. This sample is part of a study of cytomegalovirus exposure and HLA in healthy donors. Primers included in the PCR were 60 Vbeta and 13 Jbeta primers. TCRdb keeps only in-frame clones here, not all; method: immunoSEQ multiplex PCR. The sample holds about 270,000 clones, approximately 90% seen once. The germline V gene has CDR1 SGDLS and CDR2 YYNGEE. V was cut by 4 bases and J by 0 bases, with 8 bases left in between. CDR3 length equals 13 residues. Study observations and caveats: Later examination showed HLA-associated TCR beta chains had greater clonal expansion than equally common others.

The sequence was obtained from a man in his forties in good health and CMV-seropositive. The chain recombines TRBV9 with TRBJ2-7, with TRBD2 as a possible D gene (5 bases). Sequenced material: PBMCs. DNA for the CDR3: TGTGCCAGCAGCCAAGAGGGCTCCTACGAGCAGTACTTC. This translates into CASSQEGSYEQYF. The whole variable domain, remainder taken from reference TRBV9 and TRBJ2-7, is DSGVTQTPKHLITATGQRVTLRCSPRSGDLSVYWYQQSLDQGLQFLIQYYNGEERAKGNILERFSAQQFPDLHSELNLSSLELGDSALYFCASSQEGSYEQYFGPGTRLTVT.